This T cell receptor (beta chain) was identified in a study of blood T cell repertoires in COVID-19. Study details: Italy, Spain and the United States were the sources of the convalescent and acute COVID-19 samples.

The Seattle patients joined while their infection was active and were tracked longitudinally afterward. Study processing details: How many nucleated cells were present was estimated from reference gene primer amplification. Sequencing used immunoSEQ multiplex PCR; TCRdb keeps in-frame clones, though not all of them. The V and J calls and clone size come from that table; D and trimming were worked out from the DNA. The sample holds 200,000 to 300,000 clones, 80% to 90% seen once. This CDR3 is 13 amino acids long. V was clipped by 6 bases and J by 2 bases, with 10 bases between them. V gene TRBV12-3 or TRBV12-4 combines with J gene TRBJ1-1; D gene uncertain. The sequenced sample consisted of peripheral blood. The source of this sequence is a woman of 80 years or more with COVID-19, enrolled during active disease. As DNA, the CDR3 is TGTGCCAGCAGCCCAGGTGCTAACACTGAAGCTTTCTTT. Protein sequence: CASSPGANTEAFF.